Listed below are T cell receptor beta chains from one sample, sequenced in a study of OX40 agonist ivuxolimab in advanced cancers. Produced via immunoSEQ multiplex PCR; TCRdb's table is partial and in-frame only. The sample carries 69,000 or so clones, about 84% recorded once. The starting material was CD4+ or CD8+ T cells sorted from blood, obtained in a trial of the OX40 agonist ivuxolimab. All receptors come from an adult with an advanced solid tumor such as melanoma, head and neck, liver or kidney cancer. Both conserved end residues are part of each CDR3. Each record gives: clone size, J gene, D gene, V gene, CDR3 DNA, CDR3 protein. The D gene is left open where the match is weak. Size values are once, few and many counts, or a class for expanded clones, and some rows have none.

clone size: few
J gene: TRBJ2-5
D gene: TRBD1
V gene: TRBV5-1
CDR3 DNA: TGCGCCAGCAGCCGGGGACAGGGGGCGCGGGCTTCCTCAGAGACCCAGTACTTC
CDR3 protein: CASSRGQGARASSETQYF

clone size: .
J gene: TRBJ2-1
D gene: .
V gene: TRBV6-6
CDR3 DNA: TGTGCCAGCAGTTACCCAGGGCCGAACAATGAGCAGTTCTTC
CDR3 protein: CASSYPGPNNEQFF

clone size: .
J gene: TRBJ2-7
D gene: TRBD1
V gene: TRBV6-4
CDR3 DNA: TGTGCCAGCAGTCCGGACAGGGGGGCCTACGAGCAGTACTTC
CDR3 protein: CASSPDRGAYEQYF

clone size: .
J gene: TRBJ2-5
D gene: .
V gene: TRBV11-2
CDR3 DNA: TGTGCCAGCAGCTTATCACACCAAGAGACCCAGTACTTC
CDR3 protein: CASSLSHQETQYF

clone size: .
J gene: TRBJ1-3
D gene: .
V gene: TRBV6-5
CDR3 DNA: TGTGCCAGCAGTTACAACCTTGAGGGCTCTGGAAACACCATATATTTT
CDR3 protein: CASSYNLEGSGNTIYF

clone size: .
J gene: TRBJ2-7
D gene: .
V gene: TRBV28
CDR3 DNA: TGTGCCAGCAGTTTATTCCTAACTAGCACCCTCGCCGAGCAGTACTTC
CDR3 protein: CASSLFLTSTLAEQYF

clone size: .
J gene: TRBJ2-7
D gene: .
V gene: TRBV5-1
CDR3 DNA: TGCGCCAGCAGCTTGAACAGGGAGCTAGCCTACGAGCAGTACTTC
CDR3 protein: CASSLNRELAYEQYF

clone size: .
J gene: TRBJ2-3
D gene: TRBD2
V gene: TRBV19
CDR3 DNA: TGTGCCAGTAGTAGTACTAGCGGGGGGGCTTCAGATACGCAGTATTTT
CDR3 protein: CASSSTSGGASDTQYF

clone size: .
J gene: TRBJ2-1
D gene: .
V gene: TRBV10-3
CDR3 DNA: TGTGCCATCAGTGATCCCACTAGGGTGGAGCGCAATGAGCAGTTCTTC
CDR3 protein: CAISDPTRVERNEQFF

clone size: .
J gene: TRBJ2-2
D gene: TRBD1
V gene: TRBV5-5
CDR3 DNA: TGTGCCAGCAGCTTCCGACAGGGGTTGAACACCGGGGAGCTGTTTTTT
CDR3 protein: CASSFRQGLNTGELFF

clone size: .
J gene: TRBJ2-7
D gene: TRBD1
V gene: TRBV4-2
CDR3 DNA: TGTGCCAGCAGCGGCCGGGACAGCTACGAGCAGTACTTC
CDR3 protein: CASSGRDSYEQYF

clone size: .
J gene: TRBJ2-1
D gene: .
V gene: TRBV4-3
CDR3 DNA: TGCGCCAGCAGCCTAAGTTGGGGTCTTAGAACGGTCAATGAGCAGTTCTTC
CDR3 protein: CASSLSWGLRTVNEQFF

clone size: .
J gene: TRBJ2-3
D gene: TRBD1
V gene: TRBV28
CDR3 DNA: TGTGCCAGCAGTACCCGACAGGGGGCTACAGATACGCAGTATTTT
CDR3 protein: CASSTRQGATDTQYF

clone size: once
J gene: TRBJ2-1
D gene: TRBD2
V gene: TRBV7-8
CDR3 DNA: TGTGCCAGCAGCCCCAATAGCGGGTTGTACAATGAGCAGTTCTTC
CDR3 protein: CASSPNSGLYNEQFF

clone size: .
J gene: TRBJ2-2
D gene: .
V gene: TRBV5-6
CDR3 DNA: TGTGCCAGCAGCTTGAGAAAAGGAGGCACCGGGGAGCTGTTTTTT
CDR3 protein: CASSLRKGGTGELFF

clone size: .
J gene: TRBJ1-5
D gene: .
V gene: TRBV5-6
CDR3 DNA: TGTGCCAGCAGCTCTTGGAACCACGGGCAGCCCCAGCATTTT
CDR3 protein: CASSSWNHGQPQHF

clone size: .
J gene: TRBJ2-1
D gene: .
V gene: TRBV10-3
CDR3 DNA: TGTGCCATCAGTGAGTCACTGACGCAGGGCGATGAGCAGTTCTTC
CDR3 protein: CAISESLTQGDEQFF

clone size: .
J gene: TRBJ1-1
D gene: .
V gene: TRBV7-9
CDR3 DNA: TGTGCCAGCAGCCCGCGAGGCTCTATGAACACTGAAGCTTTCTTT
CDR3 protein: CASSPRGSMNTEAFF

clone size: .
J gene: TRBJ2-4
D gene: .
V gene: TRBV7-2
CDR3 DNA: TGTGCCAGCAGCTTAGACATAGCCAAAAACATTCAGTACTTC
CDR3 protein: CASSLDIAKNIQYF

clone size: few
J gene: TRBJ2-1
D gene: .
V gene: TRBV5-1
CDR3 DNA: TGCGCCAGCTCGACTACCTCCTACAATGAGCAGTTCTTC
CDR3 protein: CASSTTSYNEQFF

clone size: .
J gene: TRBJ1-6
D gene: .
V gene: TRBV4-3
CDR3 DNA: TGCGCCAGCAGCCAAGATCATGGGTGGACAGCGAATTCACCCCTCCACTTT
CDR3 protein: CASSQDHGWTANSPLHF

clone size: .
J gene: TRBJ2-1
D gene: TRBD1
V gene: TRBV15
CDR3 DNA: TGTGCCACCAGCCGGACAGGGGGCGGCTACAATGAGCAGTTCTTC
CDR3 protein: CATSRTGGGYNEQFF

clone size: few
J gene: TRBJ1-2
D gene: .
V gene: TRBV6-5
CDR3 DNA: TGTGCCAGCAGTTACTCCAGGTTCTATGGCTACACCTTC
CDR3 protein: CASSYSRFYGYTF

clone size: .
J gene: TRBJ2-1
D gene: TRBD2
V gene: TRBV11-3
CDR3 DNA: TGTGCCAGCAGCTTAGCGGGAGGATCCTACAATGAGCAGTTCTTC
CDR3 protein: CASSLAGGSYNEQFF

clone size: .
J gene: TRBJ2-6
D gene: TRBD1
V gene: TRBV6-5
CDR3 DNA: TGTGCCACTTTACAGGGGACTGGGGCCAACGTCCTGACTTTC
CDR3 protein: CATLQGTGANVLTF

clone size: .
J gene: TRBJ2-5
D gene: .
V gene: TRBV5-1
CDR3 DNA: TGCGCCAGCAGCTTCCGAGGGGGCCAGGAGGGAGAGACCCAGTACTTC
CDR3 protein: CASSFRGGQEGETQYF

clone size: .
J gene: TRBJ2-3
D gene: .
V gene: TRBV6-4
CDR3 DNA: TGTGCCAGCAGTGGCTCGTCAAGGGGCACAGATACGCAGTATTTT
CDR3 protein: CASSGSSRGTDTQYF

clone size: .
J gene: TRBJ2-2
D gene: TRBD1
V gene: TRBV7-6
CDR3 DNA: TGTGCCAGCAGCTTAGACGTCGGGACAGGGAGGTCCGGGGAGCTGTTTTTT
CDR3 protein: CASSLDVGTGRSGELFF

clone size: .
J gene: TRBJ2-7
D gene: .
V gene: TRBV28
CDR3 DNA: TGTGCCAGCAGTTTGGGGCAGTACGAGCAGTACTTC
CDR3 protein: CASSLGQYEQYF

clone size: .
J gene: TRBJ2-3
D gene: .
V gene: TRBV9
CDR3 DNA: TGTGCCAGCAGCCTAACAGATACGCAGTATTTT
CDR3 protein: CASSLTDTQYF

clone size: .
J gene: TRBJ2-7
D gene: TRBD1
V gene: TRBV5-6
CDR3 DNA: TGTGCCAGCAGCACTACCGGGACAGGGCGAGGCTACGAGCAGTACTTC
CDR3 protein: CASSTTGTGRGYEQYF

clone size: .
J gene: TRBJ2-5
D gene: TRBD2
V gene: TRBV9
CDR3 DNA: TGTGCCAGCAGCGTAGGTGCTAGCGGGGGAATCCAAGAGACCCAGTACTTC
CDR3 protein: CASSVGASGGIQETQYF

clone size: .
J gene: TRBJ1-6
D gene: .
V gene: TRBV5-1
CDR3 DNA: TGCGCCAGCAGCCCGGGGTCCGATTCACCCCTCCACTTT
CDR3 protein: CASSPGSDSPLHF

clone size: .
J gene: TRBJ1-2
D gene: .
V gene: TRBV6-1
CDR3 DNA: TGTGCCAGCAGTGGTGGGGGGCCCTATGGCTACACCTTC
CDR3 protein: CASSGGGPYGYTF

clone size: .
J gene: TRBJ2-7
D gene: TRBD2
V gene: TRBV28
CDR3 DNA: TGTGCCAGCAGTCTAGCGGGAGGAATCTACGAGCAGTACTTC
CDR3 protein: CASSLAGGIYEQYF

clone size: .
J gene: TRBJ2-2
D gene: .
V gene: TRBV18
CDR3 DNA: TGTGCCAGCTCACCACAGGGGATTGAGACCGGGGAGCTGTTTTTT
CDR3 protein: CASSPQGIETGELFF

clone size: .
J gene: TRBJ2-6
D gene: .
V gene: TRBV27
CDR3 DNA: TGTGCCAGCAGTTCTGTTCCTGGGGCCAACGTCCTGACTTTC
CDR3 protein: CASSSVPGANVLTF

clone size: .
J gene: TRBJ2-4
D gene: TRBD2
V gene: TRBV2
CDR3 DNA: TGTGCCAGCAGTGACTCTCTAGCGGGAGGACTAGCCAAAAACATTCAGTACTTC
CDR3 protein: CASSDSLAGGLAKNIQYF

clone size: once
J gene: TRBJ1-1
D gene: .
V gene: TRBV2
CDR3 DNA: TGTGCCAGCGTTTGGGGACCCGACAGGCCGGGGACTGAAGCTTTCTTT
CDR3 protein: CASVWGPDRPGTEAFF

clone size: few
J gene: TRBJ2-7
D gene: .
V gene: TRBV5-4
CDR3 DNA: TGTGCCAGCAGCTTGGGGGCCTACGAGCAGTACTTC
CDR3 protein: CASSLGAYEQYF